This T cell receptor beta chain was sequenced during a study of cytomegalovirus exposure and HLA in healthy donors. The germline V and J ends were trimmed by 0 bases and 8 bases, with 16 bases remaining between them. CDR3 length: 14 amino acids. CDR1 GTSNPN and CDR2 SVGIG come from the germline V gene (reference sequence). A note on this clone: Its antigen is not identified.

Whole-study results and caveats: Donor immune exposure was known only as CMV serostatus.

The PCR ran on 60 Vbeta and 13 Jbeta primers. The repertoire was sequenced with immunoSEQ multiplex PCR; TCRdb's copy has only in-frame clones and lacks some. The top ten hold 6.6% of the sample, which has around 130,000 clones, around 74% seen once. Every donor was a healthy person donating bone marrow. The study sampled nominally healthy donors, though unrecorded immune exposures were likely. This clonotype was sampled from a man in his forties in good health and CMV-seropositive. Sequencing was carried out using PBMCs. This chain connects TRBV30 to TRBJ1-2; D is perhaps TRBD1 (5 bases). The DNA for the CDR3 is TGTGCCTGGAGTGTACTGGTAGGGGAAAGAGGCTACACCTTC. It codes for CAWSVLVGERGYTF. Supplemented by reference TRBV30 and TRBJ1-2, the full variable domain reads SQTIHQWPATLVQPVGSPLSLECTVEGTSNPNLYWYRQAAGRGLQLLFYSVGIGQISSEVPQNLSASRPQDRQFILSSKKLLLSDSGFYLCAWSVLVGERGYTFGSGTRLTVV.